This TCR beta chain was captured by sequencing in a study of T cell responses to AZD1222 COVID-19 vaccine. The method was immunoSEQ multiplex PCR; TCRdb's version includes in-frame clones alone and lacks a portion of them. The sample lists 120,000 to 150,000 clones, 89% seen once, with roughly 4.7% in the top ten. The CDR3 runs to 17 residues. Germline V gives CDR1 LGHDT, CDR2 YNNKEL (reference sequence). V lost 6 bases to trimming and J lost 2 bases, with 22 bases between them. Notes on this clone: The target antigen is unknown.

Study outcomes and limitations: Donors were mostly white British, more females; clonal diversity possibly underestimated. Per reports, nearly half of all spike-specific TCRs target regions that are unmutated in variants.

This TCR came from an adult in good health. Sample: peripheral blood, taken on day 0 of AZD1222 vaccination. The chain employs TRBV3-1 (or the pseudogene TRBV3-2) and TRBJ1-2, with D perhaps matching TRBD1 (5 bases). CDR3 sequence: CASSLWGTGYRNYGYTF. In nucleotides, the CDR3 is TGTGCCAGCAGTCTATGGGGCACAGGATATCGGAACTATGGCTACACCTTC.